This is a list of T cell receptor beta chains from one sample in a study of T cells after yellow fever vaccination. MiXCR was run by TCRdb on the 5' RACE reads, yielding one entry per CDR3 protein. The table shows some 500,000 distinct CDR3 sequences, with about 13% occurring only once. The sequenced sample was PBMCs, obtained on the day of the yellow fever booster vaccination. Receptors originate from a man aged 25-45 years who received the YFV17D yellow fever vaccine. The CDR3 runs from the conserved cysteine through the conserved F or W. The D gene is left open where the match is weak. The listing skips clone size in some rows; elsewhere it reads once, few, many or a size class.

cdr3_aa | cdr3_nt | clone_size | j_call | v_call | d_call
CASSQDRGAGTGDTQYF | TGCGCCAGCAGCCAAGATCGGGGAGCGGGGACCGGGGATACGCAGTATTTT | . | TRBJ2-3 | TRBV4-3 | TRBD2
CSARGGQSYNEQFF | TGCAGTGCTAGAGGGGGACAGTCCTACAATGAGCAGTTCTTC | many | TRBJ2-1 | TRBV20-1 | TRBD1
CAISRTGRQETQYF | TGTGCCATCAGTCGAACGGGGCGACAAGAGACCCAGTACTTC | few | TRBJ2-5 | TRBV10-3 | .
CASRRGGDPYNEQFF | TGTGCCAGCAGACGGGGAGGCGATCCCTACAATGAGCAGTTCTTC | . | TRBJ2-1 | TRBV6-1 | .
CASSRWASIYEQYF | TGTGCCAGCTCCCGGTGGGCTAGCATCTACGAGCAGTACTTC | few | TRBJ2-7 | TRBV7-2 | .
CASSQVADSYNEQFF | TGTGCCAGCAGCCAAGTAGCGGACTCCTACAATGAGCAGTTCTTC | . | TRBJ2-1 | TRBV7-2 | .
CASSPTSGLAKNIQYF | TGTGCCAGTAGTCCAACTAGCGGTCTAGCCAAAAACATTCAGTACTTC | few | TRBJ2-4 | TRBV19 | TRBD2
CSALYGGSQTF | TGCAGTGCCCTCTATGGGGGGAGCCAAACGTTC | few | TRBJ2-7 | TRBV20-1 | .
CASSEAELPPKYF | TGTGCCAGCAGTGAGGCCGAGCTGCCCCCCAAGTACTTC | few | TRBJ2-4 | TRBV2 | .
CASSQDFSANYGYTF | TGCGCCAGCAGCCAAGATTTTTCGGCTAACTATGGCTACACCTTC | . | TRBJ1-2 | TRBV4-3 | .
CASSARDGRRSYEQYF | TGCGCCAGCAGCGCAAGGGACGGACGTAGGTCCTACGAGCAGTACTTC | . | TRBJ2-7 | TRBV5-1 | .
CATLKGDNYGYTF | TGTGCCACCCTGAAGGGAGATAACTATGGCTACACCTTC | . | TRBJ1-2 | TRBV24-1 | .
CASSPGGDTQYF | TGTGCCAGCAGCCCGGGGGGCGATACGCAGTATTTT | many | TRBJ2-3 | TRBV12-3/TRBV12-4 | .
CAAAGRNEQYF | TGTGCCGCCGCGGGGAGGAACGAGCAGTACTTC | few | TRBJ2-7 | TRBV28 | .
CASSYDGYYGYTF | TGTGCCAGCAGTTACGACGGATACTATGGCTACACCTTC | few | TRBJ1-2 | TRBV6-2/TRBV6-3 | .
CASSLLLSGRGNTGELFF | TGTGCCAGCAGTTTACTCCTTAGCGGGAGGGGGAACACCGGGGAGCTGTTTTTT | few | TRBJ2-2 | TRBV27 | TRBD2
CASSFGRPGPAGELFF | TGTGCCAGCAGCTTCGGAAGACCGGGACCCGCCGGGGAGCTGTTTTTT | . | TRBJ2-2 | TRBV7-2 | .
CATSNTGGSSYNEQFF | TGTGCCACCAGTAATACAGGCGGAAGCTCCTACAATGAGCAGTTCTTC | few | TRBJ2-1 | TRBV24-1 | .
CASRLYDEQFF | TGTGCCAGCAGACTGTACGATGAGCAGTTCTTC | . | TRBJ2-1 | TRBV27 | .
CASSAGGTLSLYEQFF | TGTGCCAGCAGCGCCGGGGGGACTCTGAGCCTCTATGAGCAGTTCTTC | . | TRBJ2-1 | TRBV7-2 | TRBD2
CSARDLRRGNTGELFF | TGCAGTGCTAGAGATCTCCGACGGGGAAACACCGGGGAGCTGTTTTTT | . | TRBJ2-2 | TRBV20-1 | .
CASSPTSPSPLHF | TGTGCCAGCAGCCCTACATCCCCCTCACCCCTCCACTTT | few | TRBJ1-6 | TRBV7-2 | .
CASSSRETYEQYF | TGTGCCAGCAGCTCCAGGGAAACCTACGAGCAGTACTTC | . | TRBJ2-7 | TRBV21-1 | .
CSARRRGRTDTQYF | TGCAGTGCCCGACGTCGTGGACGGACAGATACGCAGTATTTT | few | TRBJ2-3 | TRBV20-1 | .
CASSLSTGGNEKLFF | TGTGCCAGCAGCTTGAGCACAGGGGGCAACGAAAAACTGTTTTTT | few | TRBJ1-4 | TRBV5-4 | TRBD1
CASSSGWSPDTQYF | TGTGCCAGCAGTTCAGGATGGTCCCCAGATACGCAGTATTTT | few | TRBJ2-3 | TRBV25-1 | .
CASSSSGTYYEQYF | TGCGCCAGCAGCTCCTCCGGGACATACTACGAGCAGTACTTC | . | TRBJ2-7 | TRBV5-1 | .
CASSLTGGGSEAFF | TGTGCCAGCAGCTTAACAGGGGGCGGCTCTGAAGCTTTCTTT | few | TRBJ1-1 | TRBV7-9 | TRBD1
CASSLSGRGNEQFF | TGTGCCAGCAGTCTCAGCGGGAGGGGGAATGAGCAGTTCTTC | many | TRBJ2-1 | TRBV7-6 | TRBD2
CSVRVANTGELFF | TGCAGTGTTAGAGTCGCGAACACCGGGGAGCTGTTTTTT | . | TRBJ2-2 | TRBV20-1 | .
CASSPGGRVETQYF | TGTGCCAGCAGCCCAGGGGGGAGAGTCGAGACCCAGTACTTC | . | TRBJ2-5 | TRBV3-1 | .
CAISGTGGTSNTEAFF | TGTGCCATCTCTGGGACAGGAGGTACCTCGAACACTGAAGCTTTCTTT | . | TRBJ1-1 | TRBV10-3 | TRBD1
CASSILTGPYEQYF | TGTGCCAGCAGCATCCTTACGGGCCCCTACGAGCAGTACTTC | few | TRBJ2-7 | TRBV7-2 | .
CSVDRGGATGELFF | TGCAGCGTTGACCGGGGGGGGGCAACCGGGGAGCTGTTTTTT | few | TRBJ2-2 | TRBV29-1 | TRBD2
CASSLRGGWGEQYF | TGTGCCAGCAGTCTGCGGGGGGGATGGGGCGAGCAGTACTTC | . | TRBJ2-7 | TRBV12-3/TRBV12-4 | TRBD2
CAISQWGDRSAMNTEAFF | TGTGCCATCTCACAGTGGGGAGACAGGTCCGCAATGAACACTGAAGCTTTCTTT | . | TRBJ1-1 | TRBV10-3 | .
CASSYSIRRGEEETQYF | TGTGCCAGCAGTTACTCGATCAGACGTGGAGAAGAAGAGACCCAGTACTTC | . | TRBJ2-5 | TRBV6-2/TRBV6-3 | .
CASSPGQINEQFF | TGTGCCAGCTCACCAGGACAGATCAATGAGCAGTTCTTC | few | TRBJ2-1 | TRBV18 | .
CATSARTPPYNEQFF | TGTGCCACCAGCGCCAGGACTCCGCCTTACAATGAGCAGTTCTTC | . | TRBJ2-1 | TRBV15 | .
CASGTASSYEQYF | TGTGCCAGCGGGACAGCCAGCTCCTACGAGCAGTACTTC | few | TRBJ2-7 | TRBV19 | TRBD1
CASSLTQAGGNYEQYF | TGTGCCAGCAGTTTAACCCAAGCGGGAGGGAACTACGAGCAGTACTTC | . | TRBJ2-7 | TRBV27 | TRBD2
CASSEPTGLGDEQFF | TGTGCCAGCAGTGAGCCGACAGGGTTGGGGGATGAGCAGTTCTTC | . | TRBJ2-1 | TRBV25-1 | TRBD1
CASSGYRDSFVYEQYF | TGTGCCAGCAGCGGCTACCGGGACAGCTTTGTGTACGAGCAGTACTTC | few | TRBJ2-7 | TRBV11-2 | TRBD1
CASSQSPPRPATQYF | TGCGCCAGCAGCCAATCCCCCCCACGGCCAGCTACGCAGTATTTT | few | TRBJ2-3 | TRBV4-3 | .
CASSFQGKNTEAFF | TGTGCCAGCAGCTTTCAGGGAAAGAACACTGAAGCTTTCTTT | . | TRBJ1-1 | TRBV5-4 | .
CASRRGPQETQYF | TGTGCCAGCCGCAGGGGGCCCCAAGAGACCCAGTACTTC | . | TRBJ2-5 | TRBV18 | TRBD1
CAWSVQGQGAGIYEQYF | TGTGCCTGGAGTGTACAGGGACAGGGGGCCGGTATCTACGAGCAGTACTTC | many | TRBJ2-7 | TRBV30 | TRBD1